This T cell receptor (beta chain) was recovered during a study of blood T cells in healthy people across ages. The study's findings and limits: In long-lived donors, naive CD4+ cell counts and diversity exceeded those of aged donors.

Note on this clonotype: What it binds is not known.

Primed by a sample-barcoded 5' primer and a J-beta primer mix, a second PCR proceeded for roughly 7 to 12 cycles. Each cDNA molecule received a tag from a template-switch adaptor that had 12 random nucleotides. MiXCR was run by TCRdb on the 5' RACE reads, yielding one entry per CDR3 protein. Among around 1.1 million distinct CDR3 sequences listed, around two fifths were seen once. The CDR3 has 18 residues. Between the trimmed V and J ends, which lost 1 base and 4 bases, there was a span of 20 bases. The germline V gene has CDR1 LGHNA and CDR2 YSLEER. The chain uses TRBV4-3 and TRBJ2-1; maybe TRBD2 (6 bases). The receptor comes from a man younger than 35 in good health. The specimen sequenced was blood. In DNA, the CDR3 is TGCGCCAGCAGCCAAGCTAACACGGGACTCCATTCATACAATGAGCAGTTCTTC. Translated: CASSQANTGLHSYNEQFF.